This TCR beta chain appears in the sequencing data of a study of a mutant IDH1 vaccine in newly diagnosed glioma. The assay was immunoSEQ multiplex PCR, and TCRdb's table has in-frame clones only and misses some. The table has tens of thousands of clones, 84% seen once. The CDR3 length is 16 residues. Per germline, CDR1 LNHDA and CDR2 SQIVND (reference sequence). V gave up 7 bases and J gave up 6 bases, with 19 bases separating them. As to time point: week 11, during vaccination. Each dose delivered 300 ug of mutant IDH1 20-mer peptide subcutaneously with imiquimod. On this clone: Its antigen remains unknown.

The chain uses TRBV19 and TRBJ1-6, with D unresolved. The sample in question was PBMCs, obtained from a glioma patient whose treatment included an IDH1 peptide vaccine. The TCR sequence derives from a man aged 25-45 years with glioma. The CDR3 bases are TGTGCCAGTACTCGGGATCGGGTTCGGGCTAATTCACCCCTCCACTTT. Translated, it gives CASTRDRVRANSPLHF.